This is a list of T cell receptor beta chains from one sample in a study of OX40 agonist ivuxolimab in advanced cancers. Sequencing was performed with immunoSEQ multiplex PCR; in TCRdb, only in-frame clones are kept and a portion is missing. The sample holds about 63,000 clones, roughly nine tenths seen once. Material: CD4+ or CD8+ T cells sorted from blood, obtained in a trial of the OX40 agonist ivuxolimab. Receptors were obtained from an adult with an advanced solid tumor such as melanoma, head and neck, liver or kidney cancer. The CDR3 runs from the conserved cysteine through the conserved F or W. The order of the fields is V gene, J gene, D gene, clone size, CDR3 DNA, CDR3 protein. D genes are given only for firm matches. The size of a clone is reported for some rows only, either as once, few or many, or as a class for expanded clones.

>TRBV28|TRBJ1-1|NA|NA
TGTGCCAGCAGTTTACACCCTAACACTGAAGCTTTCTTT
CASSLHPNTEAFF
>TRBV10-3|TRBJ1-5|NA|NA
TGTGCCATCAGTGAGTCGAGCCAGCTAGATCAGCCCCAGCATTTT
CAISESSQLDQPQHF
>TRBV28|TRBJ2-2|TRBD2|once
TGTGCCAGCAGTTCCCCCGGGAGGAAGCTGTTTTTT
CASSSPGRKLFF
>TRBV28|TRBJ2-5|TRBD2|NA
TGTGCCAGCAGTTCTCCGGGACTACAAGAGACCCAGTACTTC
CASSSPGLQETQYF
>TRBV11-2|TRBJ2-2|TRBD1|NA
TGTGCCAGCAGCCCCCTCCAGGGGGTCCTCGGGGAGCTGTTTTTT
CASSPLQGVLGELFF
>TRBV28|TRBJ1-5|TRBD1|NA
TGTGCCAGCAGACCGACAGGGGCTGGGGATCAGCCCCAGCATTTT
CASRPTGAGDQPQHF
>TRBV7-2|TRBJ1-2|TRBD1|NA
TGTGCCAGCAGCGTAAACAGGGGGGACTATGGCTACACCTTC
CASSVNRGDYGYTF
>TRBV7-2|TRBJ1-2|TRBD1|NA
TGTGCCAGCAGCCCAGGACAGGGCCTCGGCTACACCTTC
CASSPGQGLGYTF
>TRBV28|TRBJ2-7|NA|NA
TGTGCCAGCAGTTTAGGAGGGAGCAACGAGCAGTACTTC
CASSLGGSNEQYF
>TRBV6-1|TRBJ2-5|NA|NA
TGTGCCAGCACTCGTGGGGTCATAAAAGAGACCCAGTACTTC
CASTRGVIKETQYF
>TRBV4-1|TRBJ2-5|NA|NA
TGCGCCAGCAGCCAGGAGTTCGAGACCCAGTACTTC
CASSQEFETQYF
>TRBV18|TRBJ2-1|NA|NA
TGTGCCAGCTCACCACCGGCAGGATCTCGTTTCAATGAGCAGTTCTTC
CASSPPAGSRFNEQFF
>TRBV2|TRBJ1-5|NA|NA
TGTGCCAGCAGTCCCGGGACCTTAACGCCCCAGCATTTT
CASSPGTLTPQHF
>TRBV5-4|TRBJ2-5|NA|NA
TGTGCCAGCAGCTTCCGCAGCCAAGAGACCCAGTACTTC
CASSFRSQETQYF
>TRBV5-4|TRBJ2-3|NA|once
TGTGCCAGCAGCCCGGACAGTCCCGGTACGCAGTATTTT
CASSPDSPGTQYF
>TRBV6-1|TRBJ1-4|NA|NA
TGTGCCAGCAGTGCTTACAGGAGCGGTGAAAAACTGTTTTTT
CASSAYRSGEKLFF
>TRBV6-5|TRBJ1-1|NA|NA
TGTGCCAGCAGTTACGAGGAGGGTGAAGCTTTCTTT
CASSYEEGEAFF
>TRBV7-2|TRBJ1-2|NA|NA
TGTGCCAGCAGCTTAGGGCCCCGAGCTAACTATGGCTACACCTTC
CASSLGPRANYGYTF
>TRBV10-1|TRBJ2-1|NA|NA
TGCGCCAGCAGTGAGCGTTTGTGGGGGGATTCCTACAATGAGCAGTTCTTC
CASSERLWGDSYNEQFF
>TRBV4-2|TRBJ2-1|NA|NA
TGTGCCAGCAGCCAAGTAGACAGGACTAGGGGGCCTTATGGGCAGTTCTTC
CASSQVDRTRGPYGQFF
>TRBV18|TRBJ2-3|TRBD1|NA
TGTGCCAGCTCACTGGGGACAGGGGGCCCAGATACGCAGTATTTT
CASSLGTGGPDTQYF
>TRBV6-6|TRBJ2-6|TRBD2|NA
TGTGCCAGCAGGACTAGCGGGATCTCTGGGGCCAACGTCCTGACTTTC
CASRTSGISGANVLTF
>TRBV28|TRBJ2-7|TRBD2|NA
TGTGCCAGCAGTTCCTGGGGACTAGCGGGAGAAGTCGAGCAGTACTTC
CASSSWGLAGEVEQYF
>TRBV13|TRBJ2-5|NA|NA
TGTGCCAGCAGCTTCTGGGACACAGAGGGCGAGACCCAGTACTTC
CASSFWDTEGETQYF
>TRBV18|TRBJ2-2|NA|NA
TGTGCCAGCTCACCCACTCCGGAAGGCGGGGAGCTGTTTTTT
CASSPTPEGGELFF
>TRBV10-2|TRBJ2-7|NA|NA
TGCGCCAGCAGTGATTATCGGGACGAGCAGTACTTC
CASSDYRDEQYF
>TRBV7-2|TRBJ2-4|TRBD1|NA
TGTGCCAGCAGCTTCCGGACAGGGGGAAACATTCAGTACTTC
CASSFRTGGNIQYF
>TRBV4-2|TRBJ1-3|NA|NA
TGTGCCAGCAGCTACAACTGGGGCACCATATATTTT
CASSYNWGTIYF
>TRBV29-1|TRBJ1-1|NA|NA
TGCAGCTCCTTCGGGCAGCTGAACACTGAAGCTTTCTTT
CSSFGQLNTEAFF
>TRBV11-2|TRBJ1-5|NA|NA
TGTGCCAGCAGCTTAGAGGGCTATCAGCCCCAGCATTTT
CASSLEGYQPQHF
>TRBV11-2|TRBJ2-1|TRBD2|NA
TGTGCCAGCAGCTTTTCCTACCTACAACTAGCGGGGTCCTACAATGAGCAGTTCTTC
CASSFSYLQLAGSYNEQFF
>TRBV29-1|TRBJ2-7|TRBD2|NA
TGCAGCGTTGAAGTACTAGCGGGGGGCCGCGAGCAGTACTTC
CSVEVLAGGREQYF
>TRBV6-1|TRBJ1-3|TRBD1|NA
TGTGCCAGCCTAGTTCAGGGGGCTGGAAACACCATATATTTT
CASLVQGAGNTIYF
>TRBV28|TRBJ1-5|NA|NA
TGTGCCAGCAGTTTAAGTTGGAGAGGGGGCAATCAGCCCCAGCATTTT
CASSLSWRGGNQPQHF
>TRBV5-6|TRBJ2-3|NA|NA
TGTGCCAGCAGCTTTGGGCCCTGGAGCACAGATACGCAGTATTTT
CASSFGPWSTDTQYF
>TRBV20-1|TRBJ2-7|NA|NA
TGCAGTGCTCCGACAGACTACGAGCAGTACTTC
CSAPTDYEQYF
>TRBV5-4|TRBJ1-2|NA|NA
TGTGCCAGCAGCTTGGGGGGGAGACCCTCGTTAAATGGCTACACCTTC
CASSLGGRPSLNGYTF
>TRBV19|TRBJ1-6|NA|NA
TGTGCCAGTAGTATAGGGCGCGACTCACCCCTCCACTTT
CASSIGRDSPLHF
>TRBV7-3|TRBJ2-1|NA|NA
TGTGCCAGCAGTGGGGGAGGTAGTCGCTACAATGAGCAGTTCTTC
CASSGGGSRYNEQFF
>TRBV14|TRBJ2-7|NA|few
TGTGCCAGCAGCCAAGATCCTCGGACGGCGGCCTTGGACGAGCAGTACTTC
CASSQDPRTAALDEQYF
>TRBV6-6|TRBJ1-6|NA|NA
TGTGCCAGCCGGCCCACAGCTTATAATTCACCCCTCCACTTT
CASRPTAYNSPLHF
>TRBV11-2|TRBJ1-1|NA|NA
TGTGCCAGCAGCTTAGGGCGGCACACTGAAGCTTTCTTT
CASSLGRHTEAFF
>TRBV6-6|TRBJ1-2|NA|once
TGTGCCAGCAGTTACGGCAGGGCTAACTATGGCTACACCTTC
CASSYGRANYGYTF
>TRBV5-4|TRBJ2-5|NA|NA
TGTGCCAGCAGCTGGTTCTCAGGCCTCCAAGAGACCCAGTACTTC
CASSWFSGLQETQYF
>TRBV6-1|TRBJ1-1|NA|NA
TGTGCCAGCAGTGAAAGGGGGGACGTGGGCACTGAAGCTTTCTTT
CASSERGDVGTEAFF
>TRBV27|TRBJ1-6|NA|NA
TGTGCCAGCAGTTTTTTGGACTCACCCCTCCACTTT
CASSFLDSPLHF
>TRBV9|TRBJ2-3|TRBD1|NA
TGTGCCAGCAGCGATCGACAGGGGGCGACAGATACGCAGTATTTT
CASSDRQGATDTQYF
>TRBV6-5|TRBJ2-5|NA|NA
TGTGCCAGCAGTTACCAACAGTCGGAGACCCAGTACTTC
CASSYQQSETQYF
>TRBV5-1|TRBJ2-7|NA|NA
TGCGCCAGCAGCTTCTGGGGGCAACCCTCCTACGAGCAGTACTTC
CASSFWGQPSYEQYF
>TRBV19|TRBJ2-1|NA|NA
TGTGCCAGTAGTGCCCTCTTCGGGGCGGGGTCCTACAATGAGCAGTTCTTC
CASSALFGAGSYNEQFF
>TRBV18|TRBJ2-1|TRBD1|NA
TGTGCCAGCTCCCAGACGACAGGGTCCTACAATGAGCAGTTCTTC
CASSQTTGSYNEQFF
>TRBV2|TRBJ2-2|NA|NA
TGTGCCAGCAGCTATCATACCGGGGAGCTGTTTTTT
CASSYHTGELFF
>TRBV10-3|TRBJ1-5|NA|NA
TGTGCCATCAGTCAGGGCGCGCGGCCCCAGCATTTT
CAISQGARPQHF
>TRBV11-2|TRBJ2-1|TRBD2|NA
TGTGCCAGCAGCCTTCCGAATAGGGGAGGGCCTAGGAATGAGCAGTTCTTC
CASSLPNRGGPRNEQFF
>TRBV11-2|TRBJ2-1|NA|NA
TGTGCCAGCAGCTTAGATACAGGGCCCCTCTACAATGAGCAGTTCTTC
CASSLDTGPLYNEQFF
>TRBV4-1|TRBJ2-7|NA|NA
TGCGCCAGCAGCCAAAGCACCTCCTACGAGCAGTACTTC
CASSQSTSYEQYF
>TRBV7-9|TRBJ2-7|NA|NA
TGTGCCAGCAGTTTAGGGGGGGCTGCCTACGAGCAGTACTTC
CASSLGGAAYEQYF
>TRBV18|TRBJ1-1|NA|NA
TGTGCCAGCTCACCCACGGGAGGAATGAACACTGAAGCTTTCTTT
CASSPTGGMNTEAFF